The T cell receptor beta chain described here comes from a study of T-cell reconstitution after alpha-beta-depleted transplantation in children. This clonotype showed up many times. The CDR3 length is 14 residues. Trimming at V came to 3 bases and at J to 4 bases, leaving 4 bases not matched to a gene. The V gene's germline CDR1 is SGDLS and CDR2 YYNGEE. Unique molecular identifiers were built into the TCRbeta library. TCRdb independently ran MiXCR on the PCR reads; one entry per CDR3 protein. The sample lists about 240,000 distinct CDR3 sequences; about 12% were seen once. This TCR was sampled from a human donor who donated a stem cell graft to a child with acute lymphoblastic leukemia. This chain uses TRBV9 with TRBJ1-5; 7 positions agree with TRBD1. Material: PBMCs from the stem cell graft donor, obtained from the stem cell graft. The CDR3 DNA is TGTGCCAGCAGCGCTGGGACAGTTAATCAGCCCCAGCATTTT. Translating gives CASSAGTVNQPQHF. The entire variable domain, with the rest obtained from reference TRBV9 and TRBJ1-5, is as follows: DSGVTQTPKHLITATGQRVTLRCSPRSGDLSVYWYQQSLDQGLQFLIQYYNGEERAKGNILERFSAQQFPDLHSELNLSSLELGDSALYFCASSAGTVNQPQHFGDGTRLSIL.